Listed here are 17 T cell receptor beta chains from one sample, sequenced in a study of shared clonotypes between healthy human individuals. Profiling relied on immunoSEQ multiplex PCR, and the TCRdb table lists in-frame clones only, not all of them. The sample lists 2 million to 2.5 million clones; around 90% were seen once. The sample taken for sequencing was naive CD4+ T cells from PBMCs. The sample's subset: CD45RA+ positively selected. Every receptor here comes from a man younger than 35 in good health. Some clones in this sample may be carry-over from other donors' samples.

The V gene is TRBV5-1, the J gene TRBJ1-2, with a possible D match to TRBD1 (6 bases). Germline CDR1 SGHRS, CDR2 YFSETQ. V was shortened by 0 bases and J by 8 bases, with 11 bases between the two germline ends. This CDR3 spans 13 amino acids. As DNA, the CDR3 is TGCGCCAGCAGCTTGGACAGGGTGCGCGGCTACACCTTC. Its protein is CASSLDRVRGYTF.

This rearrangement joins TRBV7-2 to TRBJ2-5, with a possible D match to TRBD2 (6 bases). CDR3 length: 14 amino acids. Germline V CDR1 and CDR2: SGHTA, FQGNSA. With 4 bases removed from V and 2 bases from J, the gap between germline ends came to 11 bases. The CDR3 DNA reads as TGTGCCAGCAGCTCCTCACTAGCTCAAGAGACCCAGTACTTC. This gives the protein CASSSSLAQETQYF.

The V call is TRBV28, the J call TRBJ1-2; no reliable D call. The V end lost 6 bases, the J end lost 6 bases, and 23 bases lay between the germline ends. The germline V gene has CDR1 MDHEN and CDR2 SYDVKM. This CDR3 is 16 amino acids long. The CDR3 DNA sequence: TGTGCCAGCAGCCCTAATCGACTGTCCGTTGGGGATGGCTACACCTTC. Residues: CASSPNRLSVGDGYTF.

The rearrangement links TRBV19 to TRBJ1-2; unclear D gene. This CDR3 contains 12 residues. Trimming cost V 1 base and J 7 bases, with 7 bases left between them. Germline CDR1 reads LNHDA; CDR2 reads SQIVND (reference sequence). The CDR3 DNA sequence: TGTGCCAGTAGTATAGTCTCAGGTGGCTACACCTTC. Residues: CASSIVSGGYTF. The whole variable domain, filled in from reference TRBV19 and TRBJ1-2, reads DGGITQSPKYLFRKEGQNVTLSCEQNLNHDAMYWYRQDPGQGLRLIYYSQIVNDFQKGDIAEGYSVSREKKESFPLTVTSAQKNPTAFYLCASSIVSGGYTFGSGTRLTVV.

V is TRBV15 and J is TRBJ1-4; D is ambiguous. V was cut by 1 base and J by 7 bases, with 4 bases left in between. Germline V gives CDR1 LNHNV, CDR2 YYDKDF (reference sequence). The length of the CDR3 is 12 residues. The DNA of the CDR3 is TGTGCCACCAGCAGAGTACCTGAAAAACTGTTTTTT. Encoded protein: CATSRVPEKLFF.

The V gene is TRBV7-3, the J gene TRBJ2-1, with 7 positions matching TRBD2. J was trimmed by 1 base and V by 5 bases; bases with no gene match: 8. The CDR3 spans 16 residues. The germline V gene encodes CDR1 SGHTA and CDR2 FQGTGA. In DNA form, the CDR3 reads TGTGCCAGCAGCCCCTCGGGAGCGGGATCCTACAATGAGCAGTTCTTC. Residues: CASSPSGAGSYNEQFF.

As to this clone: The identical CDR3 is also encoded by other nucleotide sequences in the sample. The chain uses TRBV7-2 and TRBJ2-2; the D gene is possibly TRBD1 (5 bases). Trimming cost V 0 bases and J 5 bases, with 7 bases left between them. CDR3 length: 14 residues. The germline CDR1 and CDR2 sequences are SGHTA and FQGNSA. DNA of the CDR3: TGTGCCAGCAGCTTAGCCCCAGGGACCGGGGAGCTGTTTTTT. It yields the protein CASSLAPGTGELFF.

The chain is built from TRBV5-1 and TRBJ2-1; TRBD2 agrees at 8 bases. This CDR3 is built from 17 residues. CDR1 and CDR2 from the germline V gene are SGHRS and YFSETQ. Trimming removed 4 bases from V and 3 bases from J; junction bases left unmatched: 12. The CDR3 loop reads CASSTGLGSGDYNEQFF. CDR3 bases: TGCGCCAGCAGCACCGGTTTAGGTAGCGGGGACTACAATGAGCAGTTCTTC.

This clone appeared once. This chain uses TRBV28 with TRBJ2-1, with D possibly matching TRBD1 (6 bases). The germline V gene encodes CDR1 MDHEN and CDR2 SYDVKM. This CDR3 is 13 amino acids long. The V gene lost 7 bases and the J gene lost 8 bases, with 15 bases spanning the gap. The CDR3 loop reads CASTRRTGYEQFF. The DNA for the CDR3 is TGTGCCAGCACCCGTCGTACAGGGTATGAGCAGTTCTTC.

The chain carries TRBV11-3 and TRBJ2-1; D unresolved. Germline loops: CDR1 SGHNT, CDR2 YENEEA. The CDR3 extends over 14 amino acids. V was trimmed by 0 bases and J by 4 bases, leaving 7 bases between them. CDR3 amino acids: CASSLDSGYNEQFF. The CDR3 DNA is TGTGCCAGCAGCTTAGATTCAGGTTACAATGAGCAGTTCTTC.

V is TRBV4-1 and J is TRBJ2-1; 15 bases fit TRBD2. The V gene end was trimmed by 1 base and the J gene end by 0 bases; junction bases not matched to a gene: 4. This CDR3 is 19 amino acids long. Germline V CDR1 and CDR2: MGHRA, YSYEKL. CDR3 coding DNA: TGCGCCAGCAGCCAAGTGGGACTAGCGGGAGGTCGCTCCTACAATGAGCAGTTCTTC. Translated, it gives CASSQVGLAGGRSYNEQFF.

The chain has TRBV2 and TRBJ1-5, with 10 bases fitting TRBD1. This CDR3 region has 15 residues. Germline V gene lookup returns CDR1 SNHLY and CDR2 FYNNEI. The J segment lost 5 bases and the V segment lost 7 bases, leaving 8 bases of the junction unmatched. The CDR3 nucleotides read TGTGCCAGCAAGGGAGCCGGGACAGGGGATCAGCCCCAGCATTTT. Protein: CASKGAGTGDQPQHF.

V usage is TRBV4-2 and J usage is TRBJ2-5, with D hard to call. CDR3 length: 16 residues. V shed 1 base and J shed 1 base, with 13 bases lying between them. Looked up from germline, CDR1 is LGHNA and CDR2 is YNFKEQ. The CDR3 coding sequence is TGTGCCAGCAGCCAAGTTCGCCCTTCCGCCCAAGAGACCCAGTACTTC. It is translated as CASSQVRPSAQETQYF.

For this clone: This sample also contains other DNA sequences that code for the same CDR3. The chain employs TRBV5-4 and TRBJ2-2; 10 bases are shared with TRBD1. Germline V gene lookup returns CDR1 SGHNT and CDR2 YYREEE (reference sequence). The CDR3 runs to 16 residues. V dropped 4 bases and J dropped 4; count of bases not matched to a gene: 7. CDR3 nucleotide sequence: TGTGCCAGCAGCCCGACAGGGGGCGCGGGCACCGGGGAGCTGTTTTTT. Translated: CASSPTGGAGTGELFF.

The chain joins TRBV6-1 to TRBJ2-7; D gene ambiguous. The CDR3 runs to 13 residues. The V and J ends lost 1 base and 4 bases respectively, with 8 bases between them. Germline V lookup: CDR1 MNHNS, CDR2 SASEGT. CDR3 sequence: CASSEVPGYEQYF. The CDR3 region has the DNA TGTGCCAGCAGTGAAGTCCCCGGTTACGAGCAGTACTTC.

This chain links TRBV2 with TRBJ1-6; D not resolved. The V gene's germline CDR1 is SNHLY and CDR2 FYNNEI. V was cut by 2 bases and J by 7 bases, with 6 bases left in between. The CDR3 has 13 residues. The CDR3 region has the DNA TGTGCCAGCAGTGAACTAGCGAATTCACCCCTCCACTTT. Residues: CASSELANSPLHF.

This sequence joins TRBV11-3 and TRBJ2-7, with 9 nucleotides matching TRBD1. V shed 3 bases and J 1 base; nucleotides not matched to a gene: 4. This CDR3 has 15 residues. From germline, CDR1 is SGHNT and CDR2 YENEEA. Written as DNA, the CDR3 is TGTGCCAGCAGCTTGGGGACAGGGATTTCCTACGAGCAGTACTTC. It encodes CASSLGTGISYEQYF.